The 16 T cell receptor beta chains below come from one sample, sequenced in a study of blood T cell repertoires in COVID-19. Method: immunoSEQ multiplex PCR; TCRdb's copy keeps in-frame clones and lacks some. Altogether 90,000 to 120,000 clones are present, more than 80% being singletons, with the ten largest covering 4.9%. Sequenced: peripheral blood. All receptors come from a man in his forties with active or convalescent COVID-19.

This rearrangement joins TRBV6-5 to TRBJ1-4; possibly TRBD1 for D (5 bases). The V end lost 0 bases, the J end lost 10 bases, and 9 bases lay between the germline ends. Looked up from germline, CDR1 is MNHEY and CDR2 is SVGAGI. The CDR3 spans 13 residues. CDR3: CASSYSEGIKLFF. The DNA for the CDR3 is TGTGCCAGCAGTTACTCGGAGGGGATAAAACTGTTTTTT.

In this sample, this clone turned up once. The gene calls are TRBV6-5 and TRBJ1-5; D perhaps matches TRBD1 (6 bases). V was trimmed by 5 bases and J by 1 base, leaving 9 bases between them. Germline CDR1 and CDR2: MNHEY and SVGAGI. The CDR3 runs 14 residues. CDR3 in amino acids: CASSNRESNQPQHF. DNA for the CDR3: TGTGCCAGCAGTAACAGGGAAAGCAATCAGCCCCAGCATTTT.

The chain has TRBV4-2 and TRBJ2-3; 11 nucleotides line up with TRBD2. This CDR3 is 16 amino acids long. The junction had 8 bases not matched to a gene; V was cut back by 4 bases and J by 5 bases. In germline, CDR1 is LGHNA, CDR2 YNFKEQ. The CDR3 DNA sequence: TGTGCCAGCAGCCGGGGTAGCGGGAGGGCCCAAGATACGCAGTATTTT. The encoded protein is CASSRGSGRAQDTQYF.

V is TRBV13 and J is TRBJ2-3; 7 nucleotides agree with TRBD2. Germline V gene sequence: CDR1 PRHDT, CDR2 FYEKMQ (reference sequence). The CDR3 has 14 residues. The J segment lost 4 bases and the V segment lost 6 bases, leaving 7 bases of the junction unmatched. The CDR3 nucleotides are TGTGCCAGCAGTAGGCGCGGGAGCGCAGATACGCAGTATTTT. Its translation is CASSRRGSADTQYF.

The chain joins TRBV7-9 to TRBJ1-1, with D unclear. Germline lookup yields CDR1 SEHNR and CDR2 FQNEAQ (reference sequence). V was shortened by 3 bases and J by 1 base, with 15 bases between the two germline ends. This CDR3 spans 16 amino acids. This CDR3 is CASSFEAVLKNTEAFF. The CDR3 DNA reads as TGTGCCAGCAGCTTTGAGGCAGTCCTAAAGAACACTGAAGCTTTCTTT.

V and J are TRBV5-6 and TRBJ2-7; TRBD1 matches at 7 bases. The CDR3 contains 16 residues. Germline-derived CDR1 and CDR2 are SGHDT and YYEEEE. Trimming removed 5 bases from V and 2 bases from J; junction bases left unmatched: 13. This CDR3 reads CASRETGTVRTYEQYF. The DNA of the CDR3 is TGTGCCAGCAGGGAAACAGGGACAGTTAGGACCTACGAGCAGTACTTC.

V and J are TRBV3-1 (or the pseudogene TRBV3-2) and TRBJ1-2; D unresolved. The germline V and J ends were trimmed by 0 bases and 10 bases, with 15 bases remaining between them. This CDR3 has 14 amino acids. Germline loops: CDR1 LGHDT, CDR2 YNNKEL (reference sequence). In DNA, the CDR3 is TGTGCCAGCAGCCAAGATGTAGGGAGTACTGACTACACCTTC. It yields the protein CASSQDVGSTDYTF.

The genes are TRBV7-2 and TRBJ1-6; D not resolved. Germline CDR1 SGHTA, CDR2 FQGNSA. This CDR3 comprises 17 residues. The V end lost 3 bases, the J end lost 0 bases, and 12 bases lay between the germline ends. The CDR3 spells CASSFYSGSSYNSPLHF. As DNA, the CDR3 is TGTGCCAGCAGCTTTTACTCGGGAAGCTCCTATAATTCACCCCTCCACTTT.

The chain recombines TRBV4-1 with TRBJ1-2; 8 nucleotides line up with TRBD1. In germline, CDR1 is MGHRA, CDR2 YSYEKL. The CDR3 is 17 amino acids. The V and J ends lost 1 base and 4 bases, in that order; junction bases with no gene match: 11. Written as DNA, the CDR3 is TGCGCCAGCAGCCAAGGGACAGGGCCGGACCCCTCCTATGGCTACACCTTC. Its protein is CASSQGTGPDPSYGYTF.

The J gene is TRBJ2-7, the V gene TRBV7-2; 9 bases align to TRBD2. This CDR3 has 18 residues. V was pared by 2 bases and J by 2 bases, with 13 bases of the junction left unmatched. Germline lookup yields CDR1 SGHTA and CDR2 FQGNSA. The CDR3 region has the DNA TGTGCCAGCAGCTTATCAGCGGGAGGAACCATCCAACCCTACGAGCAGTACTTC. Encoded protein: CASSLSAGGTIQPYEQYF.

The chain couples TRBV7-6 to TRBJ2-3; D is unclear. The V end was cut by 8 bases, the J end by 5 bases, with 11 bases between. The germline V gene has CDR1 SGHVS and CDR2 FNYEAQ. The CDR3 extends over 12 amino acids. In DNA form, the CDR3 reads TGTGCCAGCGCCCCGCCGGTAGATACGCAGTATTTT. It specifies CASAPPVDTQYF.

This clone was found a few times. The chain employs TRBV1 and TRBJ2-1; the D segment call TRBD2 is taken from the table without a DNA check. TRBV1 is annotated as a pseudogene. This CDR3 contains 19 residues. CDR3 loop: CTSSQANQREASSYNEQFF. The CDR3 DNA is TGCACCAGCAGCCAAGCGAACCAGCGGGAGGCCTCCTCCTACAATGAGCAGTTCTTC.

The chain has TRBV7-8 and TRBJ1-2; D unresolved. The germline V gene encodes CDR1 SGHVS and CDR2 FQNEAQ. The CDR3 length is 14 residues. V was clipped by 0 bases and J by 5 bases, with 10 bases between them. In nucleotides, the CDR3 is TGTGCCAGCAGCTTAGCGCGAACGTTTTATGGCTACACCTTC. Translation: CASSLARTFYGYTF.

This clone was seen once. Other DNA sequences of this sample code for an identical CDR3. The rearrangement uses TRBV28 and TRBJ1-3; D is unresolved. The V end lost 6 bases, the J end lost 1 base, and 7 bases lay between the germline ends. The CDR3 extends over 13 amino acids. Germline assignment: CDR1 MDHEN and CDR2 SYDVKM. The CDR3 loop is CASSRGSGNTIYF. CDR3 coding DNA: TGTGCCAGCAGCCGCGGATCTGGAAACACCATATATTTT.

V gene TRBV18 combines with J gene TRBJ2-7, with TRBD2 matching over 7 bases. Losses at the gene ends were 6 bases for V and 1 base for J; bases not matched to a gene: 12. The germline V gene encodes CDR1 KGHSH and CDR2 LQKENI. The CDR3 covers 16 residues. CDR3: CASSRGYRTLSYEQYF. The CDR3 DNA reads as TGTGCCAGCTCGCGGGGGTACAGGACACTGTCCTACGAGCAGTACTTC.

For this clone: An end of the junction differs from the germline gene, which may be a read error. The V and J genes are TRBV30 and TRBJ1-5; 7 positions agree with TRBD1. Germline CDR1 is GTSNPN and CDR2 is SVGIG (reference sequence). The CDR3 runs 13 residues. The CDR3 bases are TGTGCCTGGAGGGGGGACAGCACTCAGCCCCAGCATTTT. Its translation: CAWRGDSTQPQHF. Full variable domain (missing parts from reference TRBV30 and TRBJ1-5): SQTIHQWPATLVQPVGSPLSLECTVEGTSNPNLYWYRQAAGRGLQLLFYSVGIGQISSEVPQNLSASRPQDRQFILSSKKLLLSDSGFYLCAWRGDSTQPQHFGDGTRLSIL.